This T cell receptor (beta chain) is from a study of T-cell reconstitution after alpha-beta-depleted transplantation in children. Whole-study results and caveats: Newly generated T cells supplied most T-cell counts and diversity one year post-transplant. There were some patients whose high TCRbeta diversity at day 60 came from surviving recipient T cells and thymic progenitors. Reports say that about two months after transplant, the alpha-beta T cells came out of several hundred graft clones that had expanded.

Preparing the TCRbeta library involved the use of unique molecular identifiers. Using its own MiXCR run on the PCR reads, TCRdb lists one record per CDR3 protein. Of hundreds of thousands of distinct CDR3 sequences listed, over 10% are singletons. The CDR3 is 15 amino acids. Per the germline V gene, CDR1 is SGHRS and CDR2 is YFSETQ. The J segment lost 4 bases and the V segment lost 2 bases, leaving 7 bases of the junction unmatched. This clonotype was detected many times. The antigen is not known. The chain couples TRBV5-1 to TRBJ2-3; 7 bases match TRBD2. The receptor's source is a male patient younger than 18 who had a stem cell transplant for acute myeloid leukemia, so the T cells may come from the graft donor. The sample consisted of PBMCs, mostly from graft donor cells, taken 360 days after TCRalphabeta/CD19-depleted stem cell transplant. The CDR3 sequence is CASSFVWRESDTQYF. Here the CDR3 DNA reads TGCGCCAGCAGCTTTGTTTGGCGGGAGTCAGATACGCAGTATTTT.